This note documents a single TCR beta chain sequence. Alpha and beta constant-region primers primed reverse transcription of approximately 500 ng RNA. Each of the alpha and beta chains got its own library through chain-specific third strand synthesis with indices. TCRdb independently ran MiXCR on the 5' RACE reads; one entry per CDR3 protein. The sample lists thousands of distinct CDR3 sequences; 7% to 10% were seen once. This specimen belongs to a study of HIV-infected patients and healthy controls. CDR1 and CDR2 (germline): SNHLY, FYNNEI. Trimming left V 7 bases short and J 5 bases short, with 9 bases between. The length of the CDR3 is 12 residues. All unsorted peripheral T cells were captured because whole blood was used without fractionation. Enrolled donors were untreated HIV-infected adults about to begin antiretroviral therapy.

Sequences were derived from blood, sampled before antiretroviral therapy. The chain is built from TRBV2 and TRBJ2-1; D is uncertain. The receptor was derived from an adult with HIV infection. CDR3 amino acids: CASTFGNNEQFF. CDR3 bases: TGTGCCAGCACGTTCGGCAACAATGAGCAGTTCTTC.